This T cell receptor beta chain was identified during a study of cytomegalovirus exposure and HLA in healthy donors. Both 60 Vbeta primers and 13 Jbeta primers went into the PCR. Sequencing used immunoSEQ multiplex PCR; TCRdb keeps in-frame clones, though not all of them. The table records about 62,000 clones, approximately 80% of them present only once. This clone was detected only once. The CDR3 covers 13 residues. The germline V gene encodes CDR1 MNHNS and CDR2 SASEGT. V lost 8 bases to trimming and J lost 3 bases, with 14 bases between them. Sequenced: PBMCs. This sequence joins TRBV6-1 and TRBJ2-7; the D gene is possibly TRBD1 (6 bases). The TCR sequence derives from a woman in her twenties or thirties in good health and CMV-seronegative. The CDR3 reads CASSRTDLYEQYF. In DNA, the CDR3 is TGTGCCAGCTCGAGGACAGACCTCTACGAGCAGTACTTC.